One sample yielded the 21 T cell receptor beta chains listed below, sequenced in a study of beta chain features in type 1 diabetes. These receptors' antigens are unknown. Study findings and constraints: TCRB CDR3s were moderately but significantly shorter in Type 1 diabetes patients in all four CD4+ subsets.

What was sequenced were expressed TCRB transcripts, since all of the isolated RNA had been reverse transcribed. The method was immunoSEQ multiplex PCR; TCRdb's version includes in-frame clones alone and lacks a portion of them. The sample records roughly 180,000 clones, 7.8% being singletons. The sequenced sample consisted of central memory CD4+ T cells from blood. The receptors were sampled from a middle-aged woman with type 1 diabetes.

This chain connects TRBV25-1 to TRBJ2-1; no clear D gene. V was clipped by 5 bases and J by 6 bases, with 11 bases between them. This CDR3 spans 13 amino acids. The V gene's germline CDR1 is MGHDK and CDR2 SYGVNS. The CDR3 DNA reads as TGTGCCAGCAGTTTTTCTAGACTCAATGAGCAGTTCTTC. Amino acid sequence: CASSFSRLNEQFF.

The chain links TRBV25-1 to TRBJ1-1; a weak D match, TRBD1 (5 bases). Trimming shortened V by 3 bases and J by 5 bases, and 16 bases separated the two germline ends. The CDR3 consists of 15 residues. Germline assignment: CDR1 MGHDK and CDR2 SYGVNS. The CDR3 spells CASSDAGRVGTEAFF. CDR3 nucleotides: TGTGCCAGCAGTGACGCGGGGCGGGTAGGGACTGAAGCTTTCTTT.

The sample holds a few counts of this clone. V gene TRBV28 combines with J gene TRBJ1-2; TRBD1 might be the D (5 bases). CDR1 and CDR2 from the germline V gene are MDHEN and SYDVKM. The CDR3 is made up of 14 amino acids. Trimming stripped 6 bases from V and 1 base from J, with 12 bases between. The CDR3 here is CASSTHQGNYGYTF. CDR3 DNA sequence: TGTGCCAGCAGCACTCACCAGGGTAACTATGGCTACACCTTC.

This clone was seen a handful of times. V usage is TRBV4-1 and J usage is TRBJ2-7, with D possibly TRBD1 on 5 matching bases. From germline, CDR1 is MGHRA and CDR2 YSYEKL. This CDR3 contains 14 residues. V was clipped by 3 bases and J by 6 bases, with 15 bases between them. In nucleotides, the CDR3 is TGCGCCAGCAGCCAGAATTTCGCCCAGGGCGAGCAGTACTTC. Encoded protein: CASSQNFAQGEQYF.

The chain couples TRBV28 to TRBJ1-2, with 8 bases identical to TRBD1. The CDR3 covers 13 residues. In germline, CDR1 is MDHEN, CDR2 SYDVKM. Losses at the gene ends were 5 bases for V and 8 bases for J; bases not matched to a gene: 7. CDR3 amino acids: CASSLQGARGYTF. DNA of the CDR3: TGTGCCAGCAGTCTTCAGGGGGCGAGGGGCTACACCTTC.

V is TRBV13 and J is TRBJ2-7; TRBD1 might be the D (5 bases). Germline V CDR1 and CDR2: PRHDT, FYEKMQ (reference sequence). This CDR3 has 14 amino acids. Deletions cut 5 bases from V and 6 bases from J, with 17 bases between. Here the CDR3 reads CASSTRTRSREQYF. CDR3 in DNA: TGTGCCAGCAGCACACGGACACGGAGCCGCGAGCAGTACTTC.

This clone has a handful of counts. The chain joins TRBV11-2 to TRBJ2-2; 7 bases are shared with TRBD1. After removal of 5 bases from V and 7 bases from J, the junction contained 10 bases not matched to a gene. This CDR3 is 15 amino acids long. Germline values: CDR1 SGHAT, CDR2 FQNNGV. CDR3 bases: TGTGCCAGCAGCAACACAGGGGTTAGAGGCGGGGAGCTGTTTTTT. Encoded protein: CASSNTGVRGGELFF.

The chain combines TRBV4-1 with TRBJ1-5; D is unresolved. CDR1 and CDR2 (germline): MGHRA, YSYEKL. The CDR3 is 17 residues long. The V gene lost 0 bases and the J gene lost 5 bases, with 17 bases spanning the gap. The CDR3 here is CASSQDTMAAGDQPQHF. The CDR3 DNA reads TGCGCCAGCAGCCAAGATACCATGGCAGCGGGAGATCAGCCCCAGCATTTT.

This clone turned up a few times. The rearrangement links TRBV4-3 to TRBJ2-2; D perhaps matches TRBD2 (6 bases). Trimming took off 4 bases at V and 2 bases at J, with 11 bases between the two ends. CDR1 is LGHNA and CDR2 is YSLEER in the germline V gene. This CDR3 has 15 residues. The CDR3 is CASSLGGGNTGELFF. As DNA, the CDR3 is TGCGCCAGCAGCCTTGGGGGAGGAAACACCGGGGAGCTGTTTTTT.

The V and J genes are TRBV7-9 and TRBJ1-2; perhaps TRBD1 as D (6 bases). The CDR3 is made up of 14 amino acids. V lost 3 bases and J 4 bases, leaving 12 bases between the germline ends. Per germline, CDR1 SEHNR and CDR2 FQNEAQ (reference sequence). CDR3 nucleotide sequence: TGTGCCAGCAGCTTTAATCAGGGGACCTATGGCTACACCTTC. This sequence encodes CASSFNQGTYGYTF.

The rearrangement joins TRBV6-6 to TRBJ1-1, with a weak D call TRBD1 (6 bases). The CDR3 runs 13 residues. CDR1 MNHNY and CDR2 SVGAGI come from the germline V gene (reference sequence). Trimming cost V 6 bases and J 1 base, with 9 bases left between them. The CDR3 protein is CASRQGQNTEAFF. The CDR3 nucleotides are TGTGCCAGCAGACAGGGACAGAACACTGAAGCTTTCTTT.

This clone was seen a handful of times. The chain joins TRBV4-3 to TRBJ2-6; the D is unclear. V was trimmed by 0 bases and J by 0 bases, leaving 6 bases between them. This CDR3 has 16 residues. Germline V gene sequence: CDR1 LGHNA, CDR2 YSLEER. The CDR3 nucleotides read TGCGCCAGCAGCCAAGAGGCCCTCTCTGGGGCCAACGTCCTGACTTTC. It yields the protein CASSQEALSGANVLTF.

The CDR3 is CASSPTAGRETQYF. In DNA form, the CDR3 reads TGTGCCAGCAGCCCCACTGCGGGGAGGGAGACCCAGTACTTC. The rearrangement joins TRBV7-3 to TRBJ2-5; possible D gene TRBD2, 6 bases. CDR3 size: 14 residues. V gave up 5 bases and J gave up 5 bases, with 15 bases separating them. CDR1 is SGHTA, CDR2 FQGTGA, per germline.

The chain has TRBV14 and TRBJ2-5, with 8 bases fitting TRBD2. This CDR3 is 14 amino acids long. The germline V gene encodes CDR1 SGHDN and CDR2 FVKESK. The V gene end was trimmed by 5 bases and the J gene end by 5 bases; junction bases not matched to a gene: 7. CDR3 region: CASSNLAGWETQYF. In nucleotides, the CDR3 is TGTGCCAGCAGCAACTTAGCGGGATGGGAGACCCAGTACTTC.

In its sample, this clone was seen a few times. This chain uses TRBV5-1 with TRBJ2-3; 11 bases are a match to TRBD2. CDR1 is SGHRS, CDR2 YFSETQ, per germline. Trimming cost V 6 bases and J 6 bases; bases outside gene matches: 9. This CDR3 is built from 15 residues. CDR3 coding DNA: TGCGCCAGCACCGTTAGCGGGGGGGAATACGATACGCAGTATTTT. The encoded protein is CASTVSGGEYDTQYF.

This clone came up a few times. The chain carries TRBV5-6 and TRBJ1-1; tentative D call: TRBD1 (5 bases). Germline loops: CDR1 SGHDT, CDR2 YYEEEE. The CDR3 runs 14 residues. Trimming cost V 1 base and J 1 base, with 8 bases left between them. The CDR3 nucleotides read TGTGCCAGCAGCTTGAGGGGAACGAACACTGAAGCTTTCTTT. Its translation is CASSLRGTNTEAFF.

The rearrangement uses TRBV7-9 and TRBJ1-2, with D hard to call. Germline V gives CDR1 SEHNR, CDR2 FQNEAQ (reference sequence). CDR3 length: 15 residues. Deletions cut 5 bases from V and 2 bases from J, with 15 bases between. CDR3 in amino acids: CASSRLPSVNYGYTF. Here the CDR3 DNA reads TGTGCCAGCAGCCGACTGCCAAGTGTCAACTATGGCTACACCTTC.

This clone was detected a few times. V gene TRBV11-3 combines with J gene TRBJ2-7; 9 bases map to TRBD1. Germline CDR1 SGHNT, CDR2 YENEEA. The CDR3 has 15 residues. V dropped 5 bases and J dropped 1; count of bases not matched to a gene: 6. The CDR3 region has the DNA TGTGCCAGCAGCCGACGGACAGGGGATTCCTACGAGCAGTACTTC. Translation: CASSRRTGDSYEQYF. Based on the CDR3 plus reference TRBV11-3 and TRBJ2-7, the full variable domain is EAGVVQSPRYKIIEKKQPVAFWCNPISGHNTLYWYLQNLGQGPELLIRYENEEAVDDSQLPKDRFSAERLKGVDSTLKIQPAELGDSAVYLCASSRRTGDSYEQYFGPGTRLTVT.

This clone was observed a few times. The chain uses TRBV4-3 and TRBJ2-1, with unresolved D. The CDR3 is 16 residues long. CDR1 and CDR2 (germline): LGHNA, YSLEER. The V end was cut by 0 bases, the J end by 0 bases, with 9 bases between. This CDR3 reads CASSQDALHSYNEQFF. The CDR3 nucleotides read TGCGCCAGCAGCCAAGATGCACTACACTCCTACAATGAGCAGTTCTTC.

This clone was counted only a few times. The V and J genes are TRBV7-9 and TRBJ2-7, with 10 nucleotides matching TRBD1. The CDR3 is made up of 12 amino acids. Germline V CDR1 and CDR2: SEHNR, FQNEAQ (reference sequence). V trimming: 4 bases; J trimming: 9 bases; junction bases outside the gene matches: 3. CDR3 DNA sequence: TGTGCCAGCAGCTCCGGGGACAGGGGGCAGTACTTC. This translates into CASSSGDRGQYF.

The chain combines TRBV29-1 with TRBJ1-3, with D tentatively TRBD1 (5 bases). Trimming stripped 3 bases from V and 7 bases from J, with 10 bases between. Germline values: CDR1 SQVTM, CDR2 ANQGSEA. The CDR3 length is 12 residues. The CDR3 reads CSVEAGRNTIYF. The CDR3 DNA reads TGCAGCGTTGAGGCAGGGAGGAACACCATATATTTT.